These T cell receptor beta chains were read from a single sample in a study of graft-versus-host responses after intestinal transplantation. Libraries were prepared by immunoSEQ multiplex PCR; TCRdb keeps only in-frame clonotypes and omits some of them. The sample lists about 13,000 clones; more than 35% were seen once. Sequenced material: alloreactive CD4+ T cells from a mixed lymphocyte reaction culture, taken before intestinal transplant. Receptors were obtained from a human patient who received an intestinal transplant. CDR3s include the opening cysteine and the closing phenylalanine or tryptophan. D genes are given only for firm matches. Some rows mark clone size as missing; the rest say once, few, many or name a class of expanded clone.

J: TRBJ1-6
size: -
V: TRBV4-2
length: 20
D: TRBD1
CDR3: CASSRETNPAGRQGFSPLHF
DNA: TGTGCCAGCAGCCGAGAAACCAATCCAGCCGGGCGACAGGGGTTTTCACCCCTCCACTTT

J: TRBJ2-2
size: -
V: TRBV5-1
length: 15
D: -
CDR3: CASSLGPSNTGELFF
DNA: TGCGCCAGCAGCTTGGGCCCCAGTAACACCGGGGAGCTGTTTTTT

J: TRBJ1-3
size: -
V: TRBV7-6
length: 17
D: TRBD1
CDR3: CASSLGTGQISGNTIYF
DNA: TGTGCCAGCAGCTTAGGAACGGGACAGATCTCTGGAAACACCATATATTTT

J: TRBJ1-1
size: once
V: TRBV4-1
length: 15
D: TRBD1
CDR3: CASSLRAGGNTEAFF
DNA: TGCGCCAGCAGCCTGAGGGCAGGGGGGAACACTGAAGCTTTCTTT

J: TRBJ2-1
size: few
V: TRBV19
length: 15
D: -
CDR3: CASSIRREAYNEQFF
DNA: TGTGCCAGTAGTATCCGCAGGGAGGCCTACAATGAGCAGTTCTTC

J: TRBJ1-2
size: -
V: TRBV2
length: 15
D: -
CDR3: CASPERGGLNYGYTF
DNA: TGTGCCAGCCCAGAGCGGGGGGGGCTTAACTATGGCTACACCTTC

J: TRBJ2-4
size: -
V: TRBV4-3
length: 17
D: TRBD2
CDR3: CASSQDEGGGSKNIQYF
DNA: TGCGCCAGCAGCCAAGATGAGGGCGGGGGGAGCAAAAACATTCAGTACTTC

J: TRBJ2-3
size: -
V: TRBV5-1
length: 16
D: TRBD2
CDR3: CASSSLAGGRTDTQYF
DNA: TGCGCCAGCAGCTCTCTAGCGGGGGGGCGCACAGATACGCAGTATTTT

J: TRBJ2-1
size: -
V: TRBV4-3
length: 20
D: TRBD2
CDR3: CASSQDWFLAGGVSYNEQFF
DNA: TGCGCCAGCAGCCAAGATTGGTTTCTAGCGGGGGGCGTCTCCTACAATGAGCAGTTCTTC

J: TRBJ1-3
size: medium-sized
V: TRBV10-3
length: 13
D: -
CDR3: CAISESNWNTIYF
DNA: TGTGCCATCAGTGAGTCGAACTGGAACACCATATATTTT

J: TRBJ2-6
size: -
V: TRBV10-2
length: 19
D: TRBD2
CDR3: CASSPPLAGGLKRANVLTF
DNA: TGCGCCAGCAGCCCCCCCTTAGCGGGGGGCCTGAAGAGGGCCAACGTCCTGACTTTC

J: TRBJ2-3
size: few
V: TRBV11-2
length: 14
D: -
CDR3: CASSFLPQRDTQYF
DNA: TGTGCCAGCAGCTTCCTCCCCCAGCGTGATACGCAGTATTTT

J: TRBJ1-1
size: -
V: TRBV7-2
length: 15
D: TRBD1
CDR3: CASRLSPGTGFGAFF
DNA: TGTGCCAGCAGATTAAGTCCGGGGACAGGCTTTGGAGCTTTCTTT

J: TRBJ2-3
size: -
V: TRBV10-3
length: 14
D: TRBD2
CDR3: CAIRGRVSTDTQYF
DNA: TGTGCCATCAGGGGGAGGGTCAGCACAGATACGCAGTATTTT

J: TRBJ1-1
size: medium-sized
V: TRBV6-5
length: 15
D: -
CDR3: CASSTPAGGDTEAFF
DNA: TGTGCCAGCAGTACCCCCGCGGGTGGCGACACTGAAGCTTTCTTT

J: TRBJ1-4
size: -
V: TRBV30
length: 13
D: -
CDR3: CAWSRQPFEKLFF
DNA: TGTGCCTGGAGTCGACAGCCCTTTGAAAAACTGTTTTTT

J: TRBJ2-1
size: -
V: TRBV21-1
length: 20
D: -
CDR3: CASSKVGWGLTSGGYNEQFF
DNA: TGTGCCAGCAGCAAAGTAGGTTGGGGCTTGACTAGCGGGGGCTACAATGAGCAGTTCTTC